This T cell receptor beta chain was identified during a study of T-cell reconstitution after alpha-beta-depleted transplantation in children. Unique molecular identifiers featured in how the TCRbeta library was prepared. Each CDR3 protein gets one entry after TCRdb re-called the PCR reads with MiXCR. Here the sample spans about 120,000 distinct CDR3 sequences, about 21% being singletons. Points from the study as a whole: About two months after transplant, alpha-beta T cells reportedly came from several hundred expanded graft clones.

A note on this clonotype: Antigen: not known.

V shed 6 bases and J shed 2 bases, with 11 bases lying between them. Germline assignment: CDR1 DFQATT and CDR2 SNEGSKA (reference sequence). This CDR3 spans 13 amino acids. The TCR originated in a male patient aged 2 to 10 who had a stem cell transplant for chronic granulomatous disease, so the T cells may come from the graft donor. Sequencing used PBMCs, mostly from graft donor cells, obtained 180 days after TCRalphabeta/CD19-depleted stem cell transplant. The chain uses TRBV20-1 and TRBJ2-1; TRBD2 is a possible D gene (5 bases). The CDR3: CSAPRETYNEQFF. The DNA for the CDR3 is TGCAGTGCCCCTCGGGAAACCTACAATGAGCAGTTCTTC.